One and the same sample provided the 21 T cell receptor beta chains below, sequenced in a study of cytomegalovirus exposure and HLA in healthy donors. PCR involved 60 Vbeta and 13 Jbeta primers. Produced via immunoSEQ multiplex PCR; TCRdb's table is partial and in-frame only. The data hold more than 110,000 clones, with 60% to 80% observed a single time. The material sequenced was PBMCs. The receptor source for this set is a woman aged 30 to 39 in good health and CMV-seronegative.

The chain has TRBV30 and TRBJ1-3; 7 bases agree with TRBD1. This CDR3 region has 15 residues. Losses at the gene ends were 4 bases for V and 0 bases for J; bases not matched to a gene: 6. CDR1 and CDR2 (germline): GTSNPN, SVGIG (reference sequence). CDR3 residues: CAWNTGALSGNTIYF. The CDR3 region has the DNA TGTGCCTGGAATACAGGGGCCCTCTCTGGAAACACCATATATTTT.

The rearrangement links TRBV4-2 to TRBJ2-1, with 12 nucleotides matching TRBD2. The trim removed 3 bases at V and 1 base at J, leaving 4 bases unmatched. The CDR3 is 17 residues long. Germline assignment: CDR1 LGHNA and CDR2 YNFKEQ. In nucleotides, the CDR3 is TGTGCCAGCAGCCAGGGACTAGCGGGTGTTTCCTACAATGAGCAGTTCTTC. Its translation is CASSQGLAGVSYNEQFF.

CDR3 in DNA: TGTGCCAGCAGTCTAATGGGGTCTAGCGGGTCCTACGAGCAGTACTTC. This sequence encodes CASSLMGSSGSYEQYF. This rearrangement joins TRBV28 to TRBJ2-7, with 8 nucleotides matching TRBD2. The CDR3 is 16 residues long. Trimming at V came to 5 bases and at J to 1 base, leaving 10 bases not matched to a gene. The germline V gene encodes CDR1 MDHEN and CDR2 SYDVKM.

The chain joins TRBV19 to TRBJ2-7; tentatively, D is TRBD1 (5 bases). This CDR3 has 17 amino acids. V lost 1 base, J lost 2 bases, and 18 bases lay in between. Germline CDR1 LNHDA, CDR2 SQIVND (reference sequence). CDR3 in amino acids: CASSIAARTPYTYEQYF. The CDR3 DNA follows: TGTGCCAGTAGTATAGCCGCTCGGACACCTTATACCTACGAGCAGTACTTC.

V and J are TRBV18 and TRBJ2-5, with 8 bases lining up with TRBD2. The CDR3 consists of 14 residues. Unmatched junction bases numbered 6, after V lost 4 bases and J lost 5 bases. The germline gives CDR1 KGHSH, CDR2 LQKENI. The CDR3 sequence is CASSRGLVGETQYF. Written as DNA, the CDR3 is TGTGCCAGCTCACGGGGACTAGTCGGGGAGACCCAGTACTTC.

The rearrangement uses TRBV5-4 and TRBJ2-3; 7 nucleotides align to TRBD1. V shed 3 bases, J shed 3 bases, and the junction held 4 bases outside the gene matches. Germline CDR1 is SGHNT and CDR2 is YYREEE (reference sequence). The CDR3 loop spans 14 amino acids. The CDR3 DNA is TGTGCCAGCAGCTCGGGACAGATTACAGATACGCAGTATTTT. Translation: CASSSGQITDTQYF.

This clone was observed a handful of times. CDR3 amino acids: CASSEEGYSNQPQHF. The CDR3 DNA follows: TGTGCCAGCAGCGAGGAGGGCTATAGCAATCAGCCCCAGCATTTT. The chain joins TRBV5-5 to TRBJ1-5; D is uncertain. Trimming pared 4 bases from V and 0 bases from J, leaving 11 bases between. CDR3 length equals 15 residues. Germline assignment: CDR1 SGHKS and CDR2 YYEKEE (reference sequence).

The sample holds a few counts of this clone. The chain employs TRBV19 and TRBJ1-1; D is possibly TRBD1 (6 bases). The V end lost 10 bases, the J end lost 6 bases, and 27 bases lay between the germline ends. Germline V lookup: CDR1 LNHDA, CDR2 SQIVND (reference sequence). CDR3 length: 16 amino acids. The CDR3 reads CATSGTRTFRKAEAFF. CDR3 nucleotide sequence: TGTGCCACCAGTGGGACACGAACCTTCAGGAAGGCTGAAGCTTTCTTT. Looking up the rest from reference TRBV19 and TRBJ1-1 gives the full variable domain: DGGITQSPKYLFRKEGQNVTLSCEQNLNHDAMYWYRQDPGQGLRLIYYSQIVNDFQKGDIAEGYSVSREKKESFPLTVTSAQKNPTAFYLCATSGTRTFRKAEAFFGQGTRLTVV.

The chain combines TRBV5-1 with TRBJ1-3; TRBD1 agrees at 9 bases. V dropped 4 bases and J dropped 5; count of bases not matched to a gene: 4. CDR1 is SGHRS, CDR2 YFSETQ, per germline. This CDR3 has 14 residues. The CDR3 sequence: CASSADRGRNTIYF. For the CDR3, the DNA is TGCGCCAGCAGCGCGGACAGGGGCCGAAACACCATATATTTT.

V and J are TRBV10-3 and TRBJ2-5, with 8 nucleotides matching TRBD2. CDR3 length: 13 amino acids. In germline, CDR1 is ENHRY, CDR2 SYGVKD. The J segment lost 5 bases and the V segment lost 10 bases, leaving 9 bases of the junction unmatched. The CDR3 protein is CATQRGLQETQYF. In nucleotides, the CDR3 is TGTGCCACCCAGCGGGGGCTCCAGGAGACCCAGTACTTC.

This chain links TRBV7-2 with TRBJ2-5; D call uncertain. Germline lookup yields CDR1 SGHTA and CDR2 FQGNSA. The CDR3 sequence is 15 residues long. Trimming left V 5 bases short and J 5 bases short, with 18 bases between. Written as DNA, the CDR3 is TGTGCCAGCAGCGGTCGGGTTCTCCGTGGGGAGACCCAGTACTTC. Protein: CASSGRVLRGETQYF.

The chain joins TRBV6-1 to TRBJ1-2, with 8 bases lining up with TRBD1. The germline CDR1 and CDR2 sequences are MNHNS and SASEGT. Trimming took 3 bases from V and 7 from J; bases not matched to a gene: 10. This CDR3 is built from 15 residues. For the CDR3, the DNA is TGTGCCAGCAGTGACCCAGGGGGCCCAGGTGGTGGCTACACCTTC. It yields the protein CASSDPGGPGGGYTF.

This chain connects TRBV6-1 to TRBJ2-7, with 8 bases that match TRBD1. Unmatched junction bases numbered 19, after V lost 2 bases and J lost 7 bases. The CDR3 consists of 18 residues. Per germline, CDR1 MNHNS and CDR2 SASEGT. The DNA for the CDR3 is TGTGCCAGCAGTGAAATTAAACTCGAGAGGGCAGGGGGCGCGGAGCAGTACTTC. Its protein product is CASSEIKLERAGGAEQYF.

The chain uses TRBV5-8 and TRBJ1-5; TRBD1 matches 8 bases. The CDR3 has 14 residues. V shed 9 bases, J shed 2 bases, and the junction held 7 bases outside the gene matches. The germline CDR1 and CDR2 sequences are SGHTS and YDEGEE. The CDR3 DNA reads TGTGCCACCGTCTCGACAGGGGGCAATCAGCCCCAGCATTTT. This codes for CATVSTGGNQPQHF.

The rearrangement uses TRBV9 and TRBJ2-1; 13 positions match TRBD2. The V segment lost 0 bases and the J segment 8 bases; nucleotides outside the gene matches: 11. Looked up from germline, CDR1 is SGDLS and CDR2 is YYNGEE. The CDR3 spans 18 residues. The CDR3 sequence is CASSVGEGLAGVFDEQFF. In nucleotides, the CDR3 is TGTGCCAGCAGCGTAGGGGAAGGACTAGCGGGAGTTTTTGATGAGCAGTTCTTC.

This chain connects TRBV10-3 to TRBJ2-1; 15 bases map to TRBD2. The CDR3 length is 18 residues. Germline V gene sequence: CDR1 ENHRY, CDR2 SYGVKD. J was trimmed by 6 bases and V by 6 bases; bases with no gene match: 12. In nucleotides, the CDR3 is TGTGCCATCAGGGACGGACTAGCGGGAGGGCCGGTGTCCAATGAGCAGTTCTTC. Residues: CAIRDGLAGGPVSNEQFF.

The rearrangement joins TRBV23-1 to TRBJ2-3; 7 nucleotides line up with TRBD1. TRBV23-1 is classed as an ORF, of uncertain function. Trimming at V came to 2 bases and at J to 3 bases, leaving 11 bases not matched to a gene. The CDR3 extends over 17 amino acids. The CDR3 protein is CASSQVGGTTTTDTQYF. The CDR3 DNA reads TGCGCCAGCAGTCAAGTAGGGGGCACTACAACTACAGATACGCAGTATTTT.

As DNA, the CDR3 is TGCAGCGGCGGCGGGGGATCGAATGAAAAACTGTTTTTT. Protein: CSGGGGSNEKLFF. This chain links TRBV29-1 with TRBJ1-4, with TRBD1 as a possible D gene (5 bases). The CDR3 runs to 13 residues. Germline CDR1 SQVTM, CDR2 ANQGSEA. Trimming cost V 7 bases and J 5 bases, with 14 bases left between them.

The rearrangement uses TRBV6-5 and TRBJ2-1; TRBD2 agrees at 13 bases. In germline, CDR1 is MNHEY, CDR2 SVGAGI. With V trimmed by 5 bases and J by 5 bases, 3 bases remained unmatched. The CDR3 consists of 15 residues. The CDR3 loop is CASSILAGGNNEQFF. For the CDR3, the DNA is TGTGCCAGCAGTATACTAGCGGGGGGGAACAATGAGCAGTTCTTC.

The chain couples TRBV5-1 to TRBJ1-1, with 8 bases aligning to TRBD1. V trimming: 4 bases; J trimming: 4 bases; junction bases outside the gene matches: 12. From germline, CDR1 is SGHRS and CDR2 YFSETQ. The CDR3 loop spans 16 amino acids. CDR3 region: CASSPRATGESTEAFF. The CDR3, as DNA: TGCGCCAGCAGCCCGCGAGCGACAGGGGAGAGCACTGAAGCTTTCTTT.

The CDR3 region is CASSPNQGGEQYF. DNA of the CDR3: TGTGCCAGCAGCCCCAACCAGGGGGGCGAGCAGTACTTC. The gene calls are TRBV7-2 and TRBJ2-7, with a weak D call TRBD1 (7 bases). In germline, CDR1 is SGHTA, CDR2 FQGNSA. CDR3 length: 13 amino acids. Between the trimmed V and J ends, which lost 5 bases and 6 bases, there was a span of 14 bases.